The clone carrying this T cell receptor beta chain was counted many times. Its cognate antigen is unknown. The related graft donor's blood sample was taken on the day of bone marrow donation. V dropped 2 bases and J dropped 0 bases, with 15 bases sitting between them. Per the germline V gene, CDR1 is MDHEN and CDR2 is SYDVKM. This CDR3 spans 17 amino acids. The source of the sample is a study of T cells after posttransplantation cyclophosphamide. Study results and caveats: Donor CD8+ memory clones often dominated recipient blood repertoires at later times. TRB overlap between skin or GI tissue T cells and blood was limited. Recipient CMV seropositivity and CMV reactivation strongly tracked TRB clonality.

Sequencing used immunoSEQ multiplex PCR; TCRdb keeps in-frame clones, though not all of them. The sample presents 40,000 to 55,000 clones, none singletons. This clonotype was obtained from a man aged 35 to 55 in good health, CMV-negative, and a related stem cell transplant donor. V and J are TRBV28 and TRBJ2-3, with D perhaps matching TRBD2 (7 bases). Sequenced material: PBMCs. Here the CDR3 DNA reads TGTGCCAGCAGTTTAGCGGGGGCCCCCCTTAGCACAGATACGCAGTATTTT. It specifies CASSLAGAPLSTDTQYF.